The sequence of this T cell receptor (beta chain) was determined in a study of cytomegalovirus exposure and HLA in healthy donors. V shed 4 bases and J 4 bases; nucleotides not matched to a gene: 8. Germline CDR1 and CDR2: MNHEY and SMNVEV (reference sequence). This CDR3 has 16 amino acids. No record was made of this donor's CMV serostatus. With 60 Vbeta and 13 Jbeta primers, the PCR was carried out. Produced via immunoSEQ multiplex PCR; TCRdb's table is partial and in-frame only. The repertoire has about 130,000 clones, about 78% of them found once; the top ten carry around 2.6%. General study findings and limits: An observed cluster of highly shared sequence variants was recorded as a likely sequencing artifact. The HLA-A and HLA-B alleles of most subjects were reportedly predicted accurately from TCR beta sequences.

With regard to this clone: Antigen specificity is unknown.

This sequence originates from a human donor in good health. Sequenced material: PBMCs. The chain uses TRBV27 and TRBJ2-2; 8 bases line up with TRBD1. This chain's CDR3 is CASSSLGTGFTGELFF. CDR3 nucleotides: TGTGCCAGCAGTTCCCTTGGGACAGGATTCACCGGGGAGCTGTTTTTT.